The 18 T cell receptor beta chains presented below share a single source sample, sequenced in a study of T cell clonality in common variable immunodeficiency. What these receptors recognize is not known. Findings of the study overall: In common variable immunodeficiency, TCR beta chains reportedly carried fewer deletions and N-nucleotide insertions.

Assay: immunoSEQ multiplex PCR; the TCRdb copy retains only in-frame clones and omits some. The data show around 28,000 clones, with none appearing a single time. The sequencing input was peripheral blood mononuclear cells. The receptor set was obtained from a human donor with common variable immunodeficiency.

This clone appeared a few times. The CDR3 end is not reached by the read, which stops 3 residues before it; the germline J gene fills it in. The J gene is TRBJ2-1, the V gene TRBV30, with TRBD1 matching over 9 bases. The V and J ends lost 3 bases and 3 bases, in that order; junction bases with no gene match: 6. The germline V gene encodes CDR1 GTSNPN and CDR2 SVGIG (reference sequence). This CDR3 is 15 amino acids long. CDR3 bases read: TGTGCCTGGAGCGGCCCGACAGGGGGCTACAATGAG. Its protein product is CAWSGPTGGYNE. The whole CDR3 sequence is CAWSGPTGGYNEQFF.

This clone has at least ten counts. The read terminates 3 residues before the CDR3 end, so the remaining end is supplied by the germline J gene. The chain recombines TRBV29-1 with TRBJ2-1; 9 bases fit TRBD2. Losses at the gene ends were 4 bases for V and 7 bases for J; bases not matched to a gene: 5. The CDR3 sequence is 13 residues long. Germline V CDR1 and CDR2: SQVTM, ANQGSEA. Incomplete CDR3 DNA: TGCAGCGTTGTTCTAGCGGGGCGGAATGAG. It yields the protein CSVVLAGRNE. The whole CDR3 is CSVVLAGRNEQFF.

This clone was picked up many times. The CDR3 end is not reached by the read, which stops 3 residues before it; the germline J gene fills it in. This chain links TRBV7-3 with TRBJ2-2; D remains ambiguous. The germline CDR1 and CDR2 sequences are SGHTA and FQGTGA. This CDR3 region has 14 residues. V lost 2 bases and J 0 bases, leaving 4 bases between the germline ends. The CDR3 here is CASSLAANTGELFF. The sequenced CDR3 bases are TGTGCCAGCAGCTTAGCGGCGAACACCGGGGAG.

This clone showed up just a few times. The CDR3 extends 3 residues past the end of the read, so its final part is completed from the germline J gene. The V gene is TRBV2, the J gene TRBJ2-1; D tentatively fits TRBD1 or TRBD2 (6 bases each). V was shortened by 6 bases and J by 1 base, with 16 bases between the two germline ends. CDR1 is SNHLY and CDR2 is FYNNEI in the germline V gene. This CDR3 contains 16 residues. CDR3: CASRRRGSTSYNEQFF. The part of the CDR3 DNA that was read is TGTGCCAGCAGGCGGAGGGGGTCCACTTCCTACAATGAG.

This clone has at least ten counts. The CDR3 is cut off 3 residues early in the read; its end comes from the germline J gene. This chain joins TRBV28 and TRBJ1-6; D is unclear. The CDR3 length is 16 residues. The V and J ends lost 1 base and 0 bases respectively, with 7 bases between them. CDR1 MDHEN and CDR2 SYDVKM come from the germline V gene. The CDR3 bases that were read are TGTGCCAGCAGTTTATCAGGCTACTCCTATAATTCACCC. As protein: CASSLSGYSYNSP. The whole CDR3 is CASSLSGYSYNSPLHF.

About this clone itself: The read halts 3 residues ahead of the CDR3 end, with the missing end drawn from the germline J gene. The rearrangement links TRBV7-8 to TRBJ2-2; D is uncertain. This CDR3 contains 14 residues. In germline, CDR1 is SGHVS, CDR2 FQNEAQ. V was clipped by 2 bases and J by 1 base, with 5 bases between them. Here the CDR3 reads CASSLFRNTGELFF. The CDR3 bases that were read are TGTGCCAGCAGCTTATTCAGGAACACCGGGGAG.

This clone has only a few counts. Coverage ceases 3 residues before the CDR3 finishes, and the germline J gene fills in the end. The rearrangement uses TRBV7-6 and TRBJ2-3; D uncertain. Germline lookup yields CDR1 SGHVS and CDR2 FNYEAQ. Trimming pared 2 bases from V and 2 bases from J, leaving 5 bases between. The CDR3 is 13 amino acids. The DNA read from the CDR3 is TGTGCCAGCAGCTTATTAGTCACAGATACG. It yields the protein CASSLLVTDT. The whole CDR3 protein is CASSLLVTDTQYF.

This clone was observed a few times. The DNA read from the CDR3 is TGTGCCAGCAGCGCGAAGGGGTGGGCAGATACG. Encoded protein: CASSAKGWADT. The entire CDR3 is CASSAKGWADTQYF. The chain links TRBV6-2 or TRBV6-3 to TRBJ2-3, with TRBD1 as a possible D gene (5 bases). The read ends 3 residues before the CDR3 terminus; that terminus is restored from the germline J gene. Between the trimmed V and J ends, which lost 6 bases and 4 bases, there was a span of 14 bases. Looked up from germline, CDR1 is MNHEY and CDR2 is SVGEGT. The CDR3 contains 14 residues.

At least ten counts were recorded for this clone. The read ends 3 residues early relative to the CDR3; the germline J gene fills the gap. V is TRBV6-2 or TRBV6-3 and J is TRBJ1-2; the D is unclear. CDR3 length: 12 residues. Trimming removed 2 bases at V and 4 bases at J, with 5 bases between. Germline values: CDR1 MNHEY, CDR2 SVGEGT. The CDR3 loop is CASSYVRYGYTF. The CDR3 DNA, read in part, is TGTGCCAGCAGTTACGTCCGCTATGGC.

Many counts were recorded for this clone. The sequenced fragment ends 3 residues before the CDR3 boundary, so the rest is inferred from the germline J gene. The chain links TRBV6-2 or TRBV6-3 to TRBJ1-1, with D unclear. CDR3 length equals 12 residues. Trimming left V 8 bases short and J 1 base short, with 8 bases between. Germline V gene data show CDR1 as MNHEY and CDR2 as SVGEGT. The CDR3 is CASRAPNTEAFF. The CDR3 bases that were read are TGTGCCAGCCGCGCGCCGAACACTGAA.

This clone was detected a few times. The read comes to an end 3 residues before the CDR3 does, leaving the germline J gene to fill in the end. The genes are TRBV18 and TRBJ2-2; 13 positions agree with TRBD2. V shed 3 bases and J 1 base; nucleotides not matched to a gene: 5. The CDR3 covers 18 residues. From germline, CDR1 is KGHSH and CDR2 LQKENI. The chain's CDR3 is CASSPGLAGALNTGELFF. The CDR3 DNA, read in part, is TGTGCCAGCTCACCCGGACTAGCGGGGGCCTTGAACACCGGGGAG.

There are a few counts of this clone. The CDR3 loop is CASAEGHRETQYF. Incomplete CDR3 DNA: TGTGCCAGTGCTGAGGGACACCGAGAGACC. The chain recombines TRBV19 with TRBJ2-5, with D perhaps TRBD1 (6 bases). Sequencing ends 3 residues short of the CDR3 end; the germline J gene provides the rest. The CDR3 covers 13 residues. Germline V CDR1 and CDR2: LNHDA, SQIVND (reference sequence). Trimming pared 8 bases from V and 4 bases from J, leaving 14 bases between.

With regard to this clone: The CDR3 is cut off 3 residues early in the read; its end comes from the germline J gene. The chain joins TRBV6-2 or TRBV6-3 to TRBJ1-5, with TRBD1 as a possible D gene (6 bases). The germline V gene encodes CDR1 MNHEY and CDR2 SVGEGT. The CDR3 extends over 15 amino acids. Trimming cost V 7 bases and J 2 bases, with 15 bases left between them. The CDR3 sequence: CASKGGAGGNQPQHF. Partial CDR3 DNA: TGTGCCAGCAAGGGGGGCGCGGGGGGCAATCAGCCC.

As concerns this clone: The read halts 3 residues ahead of the CDR3 end, with the missing end drawn from the germline J gene. V is TRBV7-9 and J is TRBJ1-1; D unresolved. The germline gives CDR1 SEHNR, CDR2 FQNEAQ (reference sequence). Trimming took 4 bases from V and 1 from J, leaving 13 bases between them. The CDR3 is made up of 15 amino acids. The CDR3 reads CASSSLSQANTEAFF. Incomplete CDR3 DNA: TGTGCCAGCAGCTCCCTTTCGCAGGCGAACACTGAA.

This clone was picked up a small number of times. Read coverage stops 3 residues before the CDR3 terminus; the germline J gene supplies the remainder. The chain employs TRBV29-1 and TRBJ1-4; 8 bases line up with TRBD1. With V trimmed by 6 bases and J by 6 bases, 9 bases remained unmatched. The germline V gene has CDR1 SQVTM and CDR2 ANQGSEA. The CDR3 is 14 amino acids. The sequenced part of the CDR3 DNA is TGCAGCGTGGCGCCAGGGGGCTCGGATGAAAAA. Its protein product is CSVAPGGSDEK. The complete CDR3 protein is CSVAPGGSDEKLFF.

The CDR3 bases that were read are TGTGCCAGCAGCTCCGTCGACAGGTCTGAAAAA. Amino acid sequence: CASSSVDRSEK. The whole CDR3 reads CASSSVDRSEKLFF. This sequence joins TRBV7-9 and TRBJ1-4; D is perhaps TRBD1 (6 bases). The read ends 3 residues shy of where the CDR3 ends; the end is completed using the germline J gene. Germline V gene data show CDR1 as SEHNR and CDR2 as FQNEAQ (reference sequence). The ends were cut back, 4 bases at V and 7 bases at J, with 13 bases in the middle. The CDR3 has 14 residues.

This clone was counted a few times. Sequencing ends 3 residues short of the CDR3 end; the germline J gene provides the rest. The V call is TRBV7-9, the J call TRBJ1-3, with D possibly being TRBD1 (6 bases). The CDR3 loop spans 14 amino acids. Germline values: CDR1 SEHNR, CDR2 FQNEAQ (reference sequence). V dropped 4 bases and J dropped 3 bases, with 10 bases sitting between them. CDR3 bases read: TGTGCCAGCAGCTCCTCAGGGGATGGAAACACC. This encodes CASSSSGDGNT. The CDR3 in full is CASSSSGDGNTIYF. The full variable domain, in which reference TRBV7-9 and TRBJ1-3 provide the parts outside the CDR3, is DTGVSQNPRHKITKRGQNVTFRCDPISEHNRLYWYRQTLGQGPEFLTYFQNEAQLEKSRLLSDRFSAERPKGSFSTLEIQRTEQGDSAMYLCASSSSGDGNTIYFGEGSWLTVV.

Details on this clone: Read coverage stops 3 residues before the CDR3 terminus; the germline J gene supplies the remainder. This chain joins TRBV30 and TRBJ2-6; TRBD1 might be the D (6 bases). The CDR3 length is 16 residues. Trimming stripped 2 bases from V and 2 bases from J, with 13 bases between. Germline CDR1 and CDR2: GTSNPN and SVGIG (reference sequence). The sequenced CDR3 bases are TGTGCCTGGAGTATTGACAGGCGGACTGGGGCCAACGTC. Its translation is CAWSIDRRTGANV. The whole CDR3 sequence reads CAWSIDRRTGANVLTF.